This entry is about one T cell receptor (beta chain). Assay: immunoSEQ multiplex PCR; the TCRdb copy retains only in-frame clones and omits some. The sample shows around 70,000 clones, around 83% of them seen only once. The data were taken from a study of T cell responses to AZD1222 COVID-19 vaccine. The CDR3 is made up of 13 amino acids. The V gene's germline CDR1 is KGHSH and CDR2 LQKENI. Trimming stripped 5 bases from V and 2 bases from J, with 9 bases between. The source was peripheral blood, collected on day 0 of AZD1222 vaccination. The rearrangement links TRBV18 to TRBJ1-1; D gene ambiguous. The receptor comes from an adult in good health. In nucleotides, the CDR3 is TGTGCCAGCTCATCAGGCAGAAACACTGAAGCTTTCTTT. Encoded protein: CASSSGRNTEAFF.